Here is one T cell receptor beta chain with its context. Its antigen is not identified. Only in-frame clones appear in the TCRdb table, and some are missing; sequencing was by immunoSEQ multiplex PCR. The sample records fewer than 400,000 clones, around 86% being singletons. This CDR3 has 13 amino acids. The V and J ends lost 7 bases and 1 base, in that order; junction bases with no gene match: 2. Germline V gene data show CDR1 as MNHEY and CDR2 as SMNVEV (reference sequence). The data are from a study of cytomegalovirus exposure and HLA in healthy donors. Study-level background: Later analysis reported that the roughly 120 validation repertoires shared the platform of the approximately 670 first-cohort repertoires.

Study findings and constraints: Rarity held for most TCR sequences, but there were some public TCRs that occurred in many donors. A few CMV-associated chains were confirmed in vitro to be specific for CMV antigens.

Sequenced input: PBMCs. The receptor was derived from a woman in her late teens or twenties in good health and CMV-seronegative. The V gene is TRBV27, the J gene TRBJ2-7; 9 nucleotides line up with TRBD1. CDR3 DNA: TGTGCCAGCACACAGGGGGCATCCTACGAGCAGTACTTC. Protein product: CASTQGASYEQYF.